A single T cell receptor beta chain is shown here with its context. The sample has other DNA sequences that encode this CDR3 too. The data originate from a study of shared clonotypes between healthy human individuals. Turning to the study itself: CD4 naive and CD4 memory each took three plates per donor, while CD8 naive took two and CD8 memory one.

Those who donated were healthy HIV-negative adults, with no recent acute infections or vaccinations reported. Researchers divided each subset's genomic DNA evenly across several immunoSEQ plates. The table came from immunoSEQ multiplex PCR; TCRdb's copy has only in-frame clones and leaves some out. Found here are some 2 million clones, roughly 96% of them singletons; the top ten hold 0.1% to 0.15%. Germline V gene lookup returns CDR1 SGHRS and CDR2 YFSETQ. The V and J ends lost 0 bases and 2 bases, in that order; junction bases with no gene match: 2. This CDR3 has 15 residues. The chain recombines TRBV5-1 with TRBJ1-1; 9 nucleotides align to TRBD1. The specimen was naive CD4+ T cells sorted from blood. The subset denotes: CD45RA+ positively selected. The TCR originated in a young man in good health. The CDR3 is CASSLGTGGNTEAFF. The CDR3 DNA is TGCGCCAGCAGCTTGGGCACAGGGGGCAACACTGAAGCTTTCTTT.